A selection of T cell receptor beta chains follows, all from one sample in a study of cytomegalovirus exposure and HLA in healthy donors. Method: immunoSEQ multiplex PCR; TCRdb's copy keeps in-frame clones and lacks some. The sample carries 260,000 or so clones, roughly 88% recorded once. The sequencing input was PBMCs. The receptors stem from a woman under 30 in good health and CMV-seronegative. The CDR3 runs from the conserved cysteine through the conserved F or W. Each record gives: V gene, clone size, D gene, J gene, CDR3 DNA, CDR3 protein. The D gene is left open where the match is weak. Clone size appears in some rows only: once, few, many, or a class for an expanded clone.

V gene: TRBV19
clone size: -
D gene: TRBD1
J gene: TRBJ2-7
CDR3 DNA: TGTGCCAGTAGTCTCGGGGGACAGGTATACGAGCAGTACTTC
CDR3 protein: CASSLGGQVYEQYF

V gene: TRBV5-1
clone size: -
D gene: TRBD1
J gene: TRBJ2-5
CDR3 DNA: TGCGCCAGCAGCACGACAGGGATAGAGACCCAGTACTTC
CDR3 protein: CASSTTGIETQYF

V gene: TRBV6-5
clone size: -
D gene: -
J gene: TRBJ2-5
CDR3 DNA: TGTGCCAGCAGTTACTCGAGTAGCGGAGAGACCCAGTACTTC
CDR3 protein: CASSYSSSGETQYF

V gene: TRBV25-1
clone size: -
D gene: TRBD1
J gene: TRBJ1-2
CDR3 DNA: TGTGCCACCGGGACAGGGCGTCTCCACACCTTC
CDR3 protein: CATGTGRLHTF

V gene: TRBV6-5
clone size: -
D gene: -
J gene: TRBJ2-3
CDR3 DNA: TGTGCCAGCAGCTACCTCCAGGGAGGAGATACGCAGTATTTT
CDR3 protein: CASSYLQGGDTQYF

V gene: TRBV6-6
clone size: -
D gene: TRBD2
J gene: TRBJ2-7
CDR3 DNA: TGTGCCAGCAGTCCCAGGGCGGGAGAGGCCTACGAGCAGTACTTC
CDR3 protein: CASSPRAGEAYEQYF

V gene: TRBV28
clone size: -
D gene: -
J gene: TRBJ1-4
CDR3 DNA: TGTGCCAGCAGACTCGACATAACAGATGAAAAACTGTTTTTT
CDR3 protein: CASRLDITDEKLFF

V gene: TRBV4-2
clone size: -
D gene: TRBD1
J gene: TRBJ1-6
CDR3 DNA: TGTGCCAGCAGCCTGCAGGGGGGCACCTATAATTCACCCCTCCACTTT
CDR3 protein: CASSLQGGTYNSPLHF

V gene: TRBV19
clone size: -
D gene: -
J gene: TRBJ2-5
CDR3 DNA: TGTGCCAGTAGTATCGCCCCGGGACTCCAAGAGACCCAGTACTTC
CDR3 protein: CASSIAPGLQETQYF

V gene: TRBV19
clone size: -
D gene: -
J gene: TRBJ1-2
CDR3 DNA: TGTGCCAGTAGTCCGACCTCGGGACTCTATGGCTACACCTTC
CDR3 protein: CASSPTSGLYGYTF

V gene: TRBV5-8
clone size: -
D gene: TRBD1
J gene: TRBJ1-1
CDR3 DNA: TGTGCCAGCAGCTTAGGAGTGGGCAGGGGGTCTTCTGAAGCTTTCTTT
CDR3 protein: CASSLGVGRGSSEAFF

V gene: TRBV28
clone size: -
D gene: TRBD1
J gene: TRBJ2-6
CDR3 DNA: TGTGCCAGCAGTACGACAGGGTCTGGGGCCAACGTCCTGACTTTC
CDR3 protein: CASSTTGSGANVLTF

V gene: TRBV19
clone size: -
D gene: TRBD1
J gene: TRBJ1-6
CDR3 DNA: TGTGCCAGTAGAAACCTCCCGGGACAGAATTCACCCCTCCACTTT
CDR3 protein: CASRNLPGQNSPLHF

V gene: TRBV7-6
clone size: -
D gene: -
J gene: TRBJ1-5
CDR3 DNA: TGTGCCAGCAGGCAGGCCCCTGATCAGCCCCAGCATTTT
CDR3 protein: CASRQAPDQPQHF

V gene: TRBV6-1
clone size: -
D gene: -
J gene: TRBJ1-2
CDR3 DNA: TGTGCCAGCAGTCCGGGGACTGACTATGGCTACACCTTC
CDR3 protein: CASSPGTDYGYTF

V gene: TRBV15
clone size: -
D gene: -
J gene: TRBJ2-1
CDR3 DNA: TGTGCCACCAGGGACTTACCACACAATGAGCAGTTCTTC
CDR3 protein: CATRDLPHNEQFF

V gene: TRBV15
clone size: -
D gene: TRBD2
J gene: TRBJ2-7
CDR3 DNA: TGTGCCACCAGCAGGGGGACTAGCGGTCTCTACGAGCAGTACTTC
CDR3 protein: CATSRGTSGLYEQYF

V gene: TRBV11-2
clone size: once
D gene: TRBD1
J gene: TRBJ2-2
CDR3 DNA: TGTGCCAGCAGCAGAAGGACAGGGAGTAGTTTCGCGAACACCGGGGAGCTGTTTTTT
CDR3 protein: CASSRRTGSSFANTGELFF

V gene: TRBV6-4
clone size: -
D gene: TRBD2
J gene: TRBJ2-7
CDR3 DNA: TGTGCCAGCAGTGAATTTAGCGGGTCCTCCTACGAGCAGTACTTC
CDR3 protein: CASSEFSGSSYEQYF

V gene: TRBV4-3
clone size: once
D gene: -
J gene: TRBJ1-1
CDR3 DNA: TGCGCCAGCAGCCAAGATACGGGGAGGAACACTGAAGCTTTCTTT
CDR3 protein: CASSQDTGRNTEAFF

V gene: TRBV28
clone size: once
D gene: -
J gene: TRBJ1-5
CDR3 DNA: TGTGCCAGCAGTGAGATTTTGAAAGCCAATCAGCCCCAGCATTTT
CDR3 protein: CASSEILKANQPQHF

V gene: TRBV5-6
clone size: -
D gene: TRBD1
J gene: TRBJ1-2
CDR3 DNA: TGTGCCAGCAGCTCTGACAGGGACGGGGGCTACACCTTC
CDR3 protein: CASSSDRDGGYTF

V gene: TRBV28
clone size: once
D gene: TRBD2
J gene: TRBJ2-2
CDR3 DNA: TGTGCCAGCAGTTTACTAGCGGGAGGGACCGGGGAGCTGTTTTTT
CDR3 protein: CASSLLAGGTGELFF

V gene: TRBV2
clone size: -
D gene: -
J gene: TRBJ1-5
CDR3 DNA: TGTGCCAGCAGTGAAAACAGCCACAATCAGCCCCAGCATTTT
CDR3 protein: CASSENSHNQPQHF

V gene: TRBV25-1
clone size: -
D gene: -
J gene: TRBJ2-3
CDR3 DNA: TGTGCCAGCAGTGATCCCTTTCTCACAGATACGCAGTATTTT
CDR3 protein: CASSDPFLTDTQYF

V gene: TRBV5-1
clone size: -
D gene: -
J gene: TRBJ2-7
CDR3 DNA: TGCGCCAGCAGCTTGGCCAAGGGGTACGAGCAGTACTTC
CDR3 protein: CASSLAKGYEQYF

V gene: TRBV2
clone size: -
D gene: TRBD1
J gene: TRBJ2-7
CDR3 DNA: TGTGCCAGCGGGCCGACAGGGGGCGAATACGAGCAGTACTTC
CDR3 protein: CASGPTGGEYEQYF

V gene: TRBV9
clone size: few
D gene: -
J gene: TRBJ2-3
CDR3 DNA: TGTGCCAGCAGCCCGGTCGGCGGGTTACGGACAGATACGCAGTATTTT
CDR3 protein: CASSPVGGLRTDTQYF

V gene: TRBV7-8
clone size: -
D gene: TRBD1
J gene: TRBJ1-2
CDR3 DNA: TGTGCCAGCAGCTCCGGGACAGCTAATGGCTACACCTTC
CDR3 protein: CASSSGTANGYTF

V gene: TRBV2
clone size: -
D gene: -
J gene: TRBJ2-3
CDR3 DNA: TGTGCCAGCAGGGATCTAAGGCTAGCGATTAGCACAGATACGCAGTATTTT
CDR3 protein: CASRDLRLAISTDTQYF

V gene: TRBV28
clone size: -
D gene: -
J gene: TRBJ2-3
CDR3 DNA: TGTGCCAGCAGTTCCGAACGGGGCACAGATACGCAGTATTTT
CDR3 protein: CASSSERGTDTQYF

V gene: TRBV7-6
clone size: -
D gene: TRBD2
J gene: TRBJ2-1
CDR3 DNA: TGTGCCAGCAGCTTCATTCTAGCGGGAGGCCGGGGATCCTACAATGAGCAGTTCTTC
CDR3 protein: CASSFILAGGRGSYNEQFF

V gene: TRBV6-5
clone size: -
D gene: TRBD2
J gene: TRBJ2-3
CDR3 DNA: TGTGCCAGCAGTCATACTAGCGGTAGCACAGATACGCAGTATTTT
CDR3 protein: CASSHTSGSTDTQYF

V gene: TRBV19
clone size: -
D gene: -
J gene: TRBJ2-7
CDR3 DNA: TGTGCCAGTAGTATTGGAGGGAGTCTGCACGAGCAGTACTTC
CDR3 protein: CASSIGGSLHEQYF

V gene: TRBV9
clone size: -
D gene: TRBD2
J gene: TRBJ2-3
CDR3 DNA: TGTGCCAGCAGCGTAGAACTAGCGGGCGCAGATACGCAGTATTTT
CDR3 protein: CASSVELAGADTQYF

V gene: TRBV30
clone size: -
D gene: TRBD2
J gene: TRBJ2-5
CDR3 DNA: TGTGCCTGGAGTGCGGGACTAGGCGTCCAAGAGACCCAGTACTTC
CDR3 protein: CAWSAGLGVQETQYF

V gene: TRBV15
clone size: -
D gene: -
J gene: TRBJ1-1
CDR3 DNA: TGTGCCACCAGCAACATGAACACTGAAGCTTTCTTT
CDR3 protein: CATSNMNTEAFF

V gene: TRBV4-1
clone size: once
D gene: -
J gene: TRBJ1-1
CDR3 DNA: TGCGCCAGCAGCCCCCCCGTCGGCACTGAAGCTTTCTTT
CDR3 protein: CASSPPVGTEAFF

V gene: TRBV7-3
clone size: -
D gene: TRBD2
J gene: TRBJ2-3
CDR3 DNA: TGTGCCAGCAGCCGAACTAGCGGGAGGGCAGATACGCAGTATTTT
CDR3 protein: CASSRTSGRADTQYF

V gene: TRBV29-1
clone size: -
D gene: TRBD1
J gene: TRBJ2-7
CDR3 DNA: TGCAGCGTTGGTGGGACAGGCAACTCCTACGAGCAGTACTTC
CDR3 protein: CSVGGTGNSYEQYF

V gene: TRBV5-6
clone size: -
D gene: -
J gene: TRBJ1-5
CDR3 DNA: TGTGCCAGCACCAGGACTAATAGCAATCAGCCCCAGCATTTT
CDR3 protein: CASTRTNSNQPQHF

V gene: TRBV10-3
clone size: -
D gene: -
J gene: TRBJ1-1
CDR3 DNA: TGTGCCAGCAGTTACTTACAGGGTAACACTGAAGCTTTCTTT
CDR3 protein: CASSYLQGNTEAFF